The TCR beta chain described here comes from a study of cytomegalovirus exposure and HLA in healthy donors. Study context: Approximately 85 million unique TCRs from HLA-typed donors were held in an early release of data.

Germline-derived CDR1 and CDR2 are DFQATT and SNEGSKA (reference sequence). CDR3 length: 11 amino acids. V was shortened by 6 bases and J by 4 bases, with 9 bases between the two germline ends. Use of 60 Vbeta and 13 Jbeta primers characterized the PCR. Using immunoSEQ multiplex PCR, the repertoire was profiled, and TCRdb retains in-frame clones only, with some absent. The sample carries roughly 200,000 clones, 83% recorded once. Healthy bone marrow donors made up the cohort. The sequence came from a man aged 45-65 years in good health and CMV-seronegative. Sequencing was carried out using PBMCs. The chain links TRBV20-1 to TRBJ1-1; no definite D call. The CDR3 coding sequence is TGCAGTGCCTCTGGCCGCACTGAAGCTTTCTTT. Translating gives CSASGRTEAFF.